What follows describes a single T cell receptor beta chain. Which antigen it targets is not known. Base quality data are lacking; no much larger clone is found one base away. This entry belongs to a study of identical twins (dated by TCRdb to the mid-2010s). Study-level background: To test whether fetal clonotypes persist, this study deep-sequenced TCR alpha and beta repertoires from monozygotic twins, from unrelated adults of various ages, and from cord blood. Replicate twin experiments were performed at different times using different library preparation protocols to rule out contamination. Overall study outcomes, separate from this receptor: Conclusions relied on cross-sectional statistical analysis, since the same donors could not be followed over many years. Zero-insertion analyses could be partly confounded by invariant T cells such as MAIT and iNKT, though diverse VJ usage argued against such confounding for most clonotypes. Recombination models systematically underestimated out-of-frame TCR alpha sharing in monozygotic twins but agreed with sharing between unrelated individuals. Compared with coincidental sharing between unrelated individuals, out-of-frame TCR alpha sequences shared between twins showed an excess of sequences with low generation probability. Excess twin sharing in beta out-of-frame sequences was weaker because fewer shared sequences lowered the signal-to-noise ratio. Fewer insertions were carried by abundant cord blood beta clonotypes, a similar but weaker trend appeared in young adult naive repertoires, and no such trend appeared in memory repertoires.

CDR1 is given as MNHEY and CDR2 as SVGEGT, both from the germline V gene. Between the V and J ends, shortened by 8 bases and 4 bases respectively, the junction contains 6 bases. Including cysteine and phenylalanine, the CDR3 has 11 amino acids. Just CDR3 DNA is preserved here, 33 bases in frame from base 1. Receptors were amplified or captured by 5' RACE. TCRdb records Illumina HiSeq 2000 as the sequencer. Template switching introduced a universal primer binding site; the final cDNA contained a unique molecular identifier, enabling accurate counting of TCR cDNA molecules. Specific primers in the conserved constant-segment region were used to synthesize first-strand cDNA for TCR alpha and beta chains. To control for contamination, every cDNA library carried two barcodes: a SMART-Mk sample barcode plus Illumina barcodes. Two successive PCR steps introduced TruSeq adapter sequences along with Illumina sample barcodes. TCR alpha and beta cDNA libraries were sequenced on the Illumina HiSeq platform with custom primers. On the authors' methods: MiGEC processed the raw reads to extract unique molecular identifiers, while MiXCR was used to determine the CDR3 positions. Recombination models were inferred per individual with the repgenHMM and IGoR tools using an EM algorithm. Shared clonotype analysis was performed with the tcR package in R, normalizing sharing by the product of cloneset sizes. To study raw recombination free of thymic and clonal selection effects, out-of-frame nonproductive sequences were analyzed. The public reads were reprocessed in TCRdb via fastp at Q25 and MiXCR, keeping in-frame beta chains. Duplicate CDR3 protein sequences are folded into a single record with the most common DNA and genes. It is TCRdb's table, rather than the study itself, that gives the V and J calls and clone size. This sample lists around 240,000 distinct CDR3 sequences; roughly 7% were detected once. Roughly 3.6% of the sample rests with the top ten.

Every donor in the study was a healthy Caucasian. Three pairs of female monozygotic twins, all aged roughly 18 to 30 years, made up the twin cohort. Using Miltenyi CD45RO+ enrichment and human naive T-cell isolation kits, memory (CD45RO+) and naive T cells were isolated from PBMC. The sample was also linked to a second study, of yellow fever vaccine responses in identical twins. The second study, in turn, reports: According to the authors, in identical twins the way T cells responded to vaccination appeared partly convergent and partly personalized. In the study, vaccine-responding T cell clones were precisely tracked in identical twins.

This chain joins TRBV6-2 or TRBV6-3 to TRBJ2-1, with the D gene not clear enough to name. The receptor's source is a woman aged 18-35 years in good health. Sequenced material: memory (CD45RO+) T cells sorted from blood. The intended sense of this specimen's cell subset or site label: CD45RO+ enriched T cells. Here the CDR3 is given as CASLKYNEQFF. The sequenced DNA is TGTGCCAGCTTAAAATACAATGAGCAGTTCTTC.